The next 24 T cell receptor beta chains were all read from a single sample in a study of cytotoxic CD8 clonotypes in ibrutinib-treated CLL (dated by TCRdb to the early 2020s). The sample's time point label is to be understood as: 12 months on ibrutinib. Libraries were built with the immunoSEQ multiplex PCR assay. In its TCRdb copy, this immuneACCESS table keeps in-frame sequences only and misses some clones. Where compared with another copy, unresolved V genes explain less than half of these, and the others have no known cause. In this sample the table shows hundreds of thousands of clones, more than 75% of which occur a single time. The biggest ten clones account for 9.5% to 12% of the sample. The sequencing used PBMCs, collected after 12 months of ibrutinib treatment. The receptors come from a human donor with chronic lymphocytic leukemia.

In regard to this clone: The sample has other DNA sequences that encode this CDR3 too. J is TRBJ2-4 and V is TRBV4-1; D remains unclear. This CDR3 contains 14 residues. Looked up from germline, CDR1 is MGHRA and CDR2 is YSYEKL. V was pared by 2 bases and J by 0 bases, with 5 bases between. The CDR3 region has the DNA TGCGCCAGCAGCCAACCGTTAGCCAAAAACATTCAGTACTTC. It is translated as CASSQPLAKNIQYF.

The V call is TRBV7-9, the J call TRBJ1-2, with D possibly being TRBD1 (5 bases). Germline values: CDR1 SEHNR, CDR2 FQNEAQ (reference sequence). Trimming pared 1 base from V and 4 bases from J, leaving 10 bases between. CDR3 length: 14 amino acids. The CDR3 sequence: CASSLVGTFYGYTF. Written as DNA, the CDR3 is TGTGCCAGCAGCTTAGTCGGGACCTTCTATGGCTACACCTTC.

The rearrangement uses TRBV28 and TRBJ2-1, with 11 bases fitting TRBD2. Germline CDR1 MDHEN, CDR2 SYDVKM. The CDR3 is 14 amino acids. V shed 5 bases and J 4 bases; nucleotides not matched to a gene: 1. The CDR3 bases are TGTGCCAGCAGTCGGACTAGCGGGTACAATGAGCAGTTCTTC. Translation gives CASSRTSGYNEQFF.

The chain has TRBV5-1 and TRBJ1-5; D not resolved. This CDR3 region has 14 residues. The ends were cut back, 0 bases at V and 6 bases at J, with 10 bases in the middle. CDR1 is SGHRS, CDR2 YFSETQ, per germline. DNA for the CDR3: TGCGCCAGCAGCTTGGGGGAGGTGGGTCAGCCCCAGCATTTT. This sequence encodes CASSLGEVGQPQHF. Full variable domain (outside the CDR3, taken from reference TRBV5-1 and TRBJ1-5): KAGVTQTPRYLIKTRGQQVTLSCSPISGHRSVSWYQQTPGQGLQFLFEYFSETQRNKGNFPGRFSGRQFSNSRSEMNVSTLELGDSALYLCASSLGEVGQPQHFGDGTRLSIL.

The chain combines TRBV9 with TRBJ1-4; D is perhaps TRBD1 (6 bases). Germline V lookup: CDR1 SGDLS, CDR2 YYNGEE. The CDR3 totals 14 residues. Trimming removed 3 bases from V and 6 bases from J, with 12 bases in between. The CDR3 DNA reads as TGTGCCAGCAGCGCAGGGGACTGGGATGAAAAACTGTTTTTT. Its translation: CASSAGDWDEKLFF.

This clone was picked up a small number of times. The chain couples TRBV27 to TRBJ1-2; 8 nucleotides line up with TRBD1. The CDR3 contains 14 residues. The junction had 7 bases not matched to a gene; V was cut back by 5 bases and J by 5 bases. Germline assignment: CDR1 MNHEY and CDR2 SMNVEV (reference sequence). In DNA, the CDR3 is TGTGCCAGCAGTCCTGGGACAGGTTTTTATGGCTACACCTTC. Encoded protein: CASSPGTGFYGYTF.

The chain combines TRBV7-8 with TRBJ2-7; D is unclear. The CDR3 is 15 residues long. Trimming shortened V by 3 bases and J by 3 bases, and 15 bases separated the two germline ends. Germline V gives CDR1 SGHVS, CDR2 FQNEAQ. The CDR3 spells CASSFGRTLRYEQYF. DNA for the CDR3: TGTGCCAGCAGCTTCGGCAGGACCCTCCGCTACGAGCAGTACTTC.

The chain recombines TRBV7-3 with TRBJ2-2; TRBD1 might be the D (6 bases). Trimming took 3 bases from V and 2 from J, leaving 10 bases between them. The CDR3 loop spans 15 amino acids. Germline CDR1 is SGHTA and CDR2 is FQGTGA. The CDR3 DNA is TGTGCCAGCAGCTTGGACAGAGACAACACCGGGGAGCTGTTTTTT. The encoded protein is CASSLDRDNTGELFF. Variable domain in full (rest from reference TRBV7-3 and TRBJ2-2): GAGVSQTPSNKVTEKGKYVELRCDPISGHTALYWYRQSLGQGPEFLIYFQGTGAADDSGLPNDRFFAVRPEGSVSTLKIQRTERGDSAVYLCASSLDRDNTGELFFGEGSRLTVL.

This sequence joins TRBV6-1 and TRBJ2-1; D remains ambiguous. Trimming pared 7 bases from V and 2 bases from J, leaving 15 bases between. The CDR3 consists of 15 residues. The germline CDR1 and CDR2 sequences are MNHNS and SASEGT. In DNA form, the CDR3 reads TGTGCCAGCACTACGCGGTCAGTCGCCTACAATGAGCAGTTCTTC. It translates to CASTTRSVAYNEQFF.

The genes are TRBV10-1 and TRBJ2-7; D unclear. Germline CDR1 WNHNN, CDR2 SYGVQD (reference sequence). The CDR3 extends over 16 amino acids. Trimming cost V 3 bases and J 4 bases, with 19 bases left between them. The CDR3 sequence: CASSDVQSYRMYEQYF. CDR3 bases: TGCGCCAGCAGTGATGTCCAAAGCTATCGAATGTACGAGCAGTACTTC.

V gene TRBV27 combines with J gene TRBJ1-2; 7 bases are shared with TRBD1. CDR3 length equals 14 residues. The germline CDR1 and CDR2 sequences are MNHEY and SMNVEV (reference sequence). Trimming took 6 bases from V and 3 from J; bases not matched to a gene: 7. The CDR3 reads CASRLSGGYYGYTF. As DNA, the CDR3 is TGTGCCAGCAGACTATCAGGGGGATACTATGGCTACACCTTC.

The rearrangement links TRBV5-1 to TRBJ2-7, with D perhaps matching TRBD1 or TRBD2 (5 bases each). In germline, CDR1 is SGHRS, CDR2 YFSETQ. Trimming removed 2 bases from V and 6 bases from J, with 15 bases in between. The CDR3 sequence is 14 residues long. CDR3 protein: CASSFSRESVEQYF. CDR3 in DNA: TGCGCCAGCAGCTTCAGCAGGGAGTCGGTCGAGCAGTACTTC.

V and J are TRBV28 and TRBJ1-6, with 9 positions matching TRBD1. The CDR3 totals 19 residues. Unmatched junction bases numbered 15, after V lost 6 bases and J lost 3 bases. Germline V gives CDR1 MDHEN, CDR2 SYDVKM. The CDR3 bases are TGTGCCAGCAGAAGCCAACAGGGGGCCCTCCCATACTATAATTCACCCCTCCACTTT. This encodes CASRSQQGALPYYNSPLHF.

The rearrangement joins TRBV5-8 to TRBJ1-5; D gene uncertain. The germline CDR1 and CDR2 sequences are SGHTS and YDEGEE. Trimming removed 5 bases from V and 0 bases from J, with 6 bases in between. CDR3 length equals 13 residues. CDR3 sequence reads: CASREISNQPQHF. The CDR3 DNA reads TGTGCCAGCAGAGAAATTAGCAATCAGCCCCAGCATTTT.

V and J are TRBV2 and TRBJ2-3; 10 bases map to TRBD2. Trimming removed 6 bases from V and 2 bases from J; junction bases left unmatched: 8. Germline V gene data show CDR1 as SNHLY and CDR2 as FYNNEI. This CDR3 spans 16 amino acids. The CDR3 bases are TGTGCCAGCAGCCAACTAGCGGGGTCAACCACAGATACGCAGTATTTT. Its protein is CASSQLAGSTTDTQYF.

The rearrangement joins TRBV9 to TRBJ2-1; D remains ambiguous. Germline values: CDR1 SGDLS, CDR2 YYNGEE. V was cut by 0 bases and J by 7 bases, with 5 bases left in between. This CDR3 has 12 amino acids. CDR3 nucleotides: TGTGCCAGCAGCGTAGTCCGTAATGAGCAGTTCTTC. Protein sequence: CASSVVRNEQFF.

J is TRBJ2-3 and V is TRBV6-1; no clear D gene. Trimming cost V 1 base and J 5 bases, with 1 base left between them. The CDR3 sequence is 11 residues long. Germline CDR1 is MNHNS and CDR2 is SASEGT. CDR3 bases: TGTGCCAGCAGTGAAGGAGATACGCAGTATTTT. Its translation: CASSEGDTQYF.

This chain links TRBV2 with TRBJ1-1; a weak D match, TRBD1 (5 bases). Deletions cut 6 bases from V and 4 bases from J, with 12 bases between. CDR1 is SNHLY, CDR2 FYNNEI, per germline. CDR3 length equals 13 residues. The DNA of the CDR3 is TGTGCCAGCAGCGGCACTGGGGGCACTGAAGCTTTCTTT. Its protein product is CASSGTGGTEAFF.

The V and J genes are TRBV10-3 and TRBJ1-3; D perhaps matches TRBD1 (5 bases). Deletions cut 3 bases from V and 0 bases from J, with 6 bases between. This CDR3 contains 14 residues. Per the germline V gene, CDR1 is ENHRY and CDR2 is SYGVKD. CDR3 in DNA: TGTGCCATCAGTGAAGGGGCCTCTGGAAACACCATATATTTT. Protein sequence: CAISEGASGNTIYF.

This chain connects TRBV4-2 to TRBJ2-7; 7 nucleotides align to TRBD2. J was trimmed by 2 bases and V by 1 base; bases with no gene match: 8. This CDR3 spans 16 amino acids. CDR1 LGHNA and CDR2 YNFKEQ come from the germline V gene. The CDR3 loop reads CASSQASLASAYEQYF. Written as DNA, the CDR3 is TGTGCCAGCAGCCAAGCCTCACTAGCGAGCGCCTACGAGCAGTACTTC.

The chain couples TRBV18 to TRBJ2-7, with D unresolved. Between the trimmed V and J ends, which lost 2 bases and 6 bases, there was a span of 20 bases. This CDR3 region has 16 residues. Germline loops: CDR1 KGHSH, CDR2 LQKENI. CDR3 in DNA: TGTGCCAGCTCACCAGGCTGGAATAACCGCGCTGTCGAGCAGTACTTC. Translated, it gives CASSPGWNNRAVEQYF.

The rearrangement joins TRBV27 to TRBJ2-2; D could derive from TRBD1 or TRBD2 (5 bases each). Germline-derived CDR1 and CDR2 are MNHEY and SMNVEV (reference sequence). This CDR3 has 14 amino acids. V lost 7 bases and J lost 3, with 12 bases in between. CDR3 sequence reads: CASTRAGDTGELFF. The CDR3 DNA sequence: TGTGCCAGCACCAGGGCGGGTGACACCGGGGAGCTGTTTTTT.

This clone was counted once. The rearrangement joins TRBV4-1 to TRBJ1-2; D gene uncertain. V dropped 2 bases and J dropped 0 bases, with 7 bases sitting between them. The germline gives CDR1 MGHRA, CDR2 YSYEKL. This CDR3 region has 14 residues. CDR3 DNA sequence: TGCGCCAGCAGCCAACCCTCCGCTAACTATGGCTACACCTTC. This codes for CASSQPSANYGYTF.

The rearrangement uses TRBV11-2 and TRBJ2-2; 9 bases align to TRBD1. CDR3 length equals 17 residues. Germline V gene lookup returns CDR1 SGHAT and CDR2 FQNNGV. V lost 1 base to trimming and J lost 4 bases; unmatched junction nucleotides: 7. The CDR3 coding sequence is TGTGCCAGCAGCTTAGGGACAGGGGACATCCCCACCGGGGAGCTGTTTTTT. Protein sequence: CASSLGTGDIPTGELFF.